This TCR beta chain was identified during a study of blood T cells in healthy people across ages. Through a sample-barcoded 5' primer and a J-beta primer mix, a second PCR was run for roughly 6 to 12 cycles. In TCRdb, the 5' RACE reads were re-called with MiXCR into one record per CDR3 protein. The sample shows hundreds of thousands of distinct CDR3 sequences, about 62% of them seen only once. Specimen: blood. The receptor's source is a man aged 30-40 years in good health.

In nucleotides, the CDR3 is TGTGCCAGCAGCTTAAGACGGGACGGATACGAGCAGTACTTC. Protein product: CASSLRRDGYEQYF. The V gene is TRBV7-2, the J gene TRBJ2-5, with D perhaps being TRBD1 or TRBD2 (5 bases each). Judging by the DNA end, TRBJ2-7 fits better; the J call may be wrong. The length of the CDR3 is 14 residues. From germline, CDR1 is SGHTA and CDR2 FQGNSA.